This paragraph covers one T cell receptor beta chain sequence. The authors' processing: Amplification of reference gene primers was used by the study to estimate nucleated cell counts. TCRdb's copy holds only in-frame clones and misses some; the assay was immunoSEQ multiplex PCR. V, J and clone size derive from that table, while D and trimming were established from the DNA sequence. The sample gives around 260,000 clones, around 90% of which show up once; about 5.2% is in the top ten. This sample stems from a study of blood T cell repertoires in COVID-19. Study context: Sample material is recorded as cDNA or gDNA derived from T cells, B-cell-depleted T cells, or PBMCs.

Seattle patients were enrolled during active infection and followed longitudinally. Germline loops: CDR1 LGHNA, CDR2 YSLEER. The CDR3 contains 14 residues. V shed 2 bases, J shed 6 bases, and the junction held 4 bases outside the gene matches. Sequenced input: peripheral blood. The chain recombines TRBV4-3 with TRBJ2-7, with 10 bases that match TRBD2. The TCR originated in a woman in her sixties with COVID-19, enrolled during active disease. The CDR3 loop reads CASSQLAGAGEQYF. In DNA, the CDR3 is TGCGCCAGCAGCCAACTAGCGGGAGCTGGCGAGCAGTACTTC.